Listed below are T cell receptor beta chains from one sample, sequenced in a study of cytomegalovirus exposure and HLA in healthy donors. The method was immunoSEQ multiplex PCR; TCRdb's version includes in-frame clones alone and lacks a portion of them. Of around 150,000 clones in the sample, approximately 79% were seen once. Sequenced: PBMCs. The source of these receptors is a woman in her fifties or sixties in good health and CMV-seropositive. Each CDR3 is given with its conserved first and last residue. Fields, in order: V gene, J gene, D gene, clone size, CDR3 DNA, CDR3 protein. D genes are given only for firm matches. Not all rows give a size; the values are once, few, many and, for expanded clones, a class.

V: TRBV7-9
J: TRBJ2-3
D: -
size: -
DNA: TGTGCCAGCAGCCGGGGGGATACGCAGTATTTT
CDR3: CASSRGDTQYF

V: TRBV14
J: TRBJ2-5
D: -
size: -
DNA: TGTGCCAGCAGCCAATTGCTAGGGACCCAGTACTTC
CDR3: CASSQLLGTQYF

V: TRBV19
J: TRBJ1-2
D: -
size: -
DNA: TGTGCCAGTAGTATAGCTGCAGGATACTATGGCTACACCTTC
CDR3: CASSIAAGYYGYTF

V: TRBV7-8
J: TRBJ2-1
D: -
size: -
DNA: TGTGCCAGCAGCTTAATTGCGGGTTACTCCTACAATGAGCAGTTCTTC
CDR3: CASSLIAGYSYNEQFF

V: TRBV5-1
J: TRBJ1-2
D: -
size: -
DNA: TGCGCCAGCAGCGCGGACAGTACCAGCTATGGCTACACCTTC
CDR3: CASSADSTSYGYTF

V: TRBV6-6
J: TRBJ1-2
D: -
size: -
DNA: TGTGCCAGCAGTAAACAGGGCGACTATGGCTACACCTTC
CDR3: CASSKQGDYGYTF

V: TRBV9
J: TRBJ1-2
D: -
size: -
DNA: TGTGCCAGCAGCGAAATCAGGGCTGGCTACACCTTC
CDR3: CASSEIRAGYTF

V: TRBV7-9
J: TRBJ1-3
D: -
size: -
DNA: TGTGCCAGCAGCCCAACAGGGTCTGGAAACACCATATATTTT
CDR3: CASSPTGSGNTIYF

V: TRBV10-3
J: TRBJ2-3
D: TRBD2
size: -
DNA: TGTGCCATCAGTGGGACTAGCGGATTCACAGATACGCAGTATTTT
CDR3: CAISGTSGFTDTQYF

V: TRBV28
J: TRBJ1-2
D: -
size: -
DNA: TGTGCCAGCACTCAGGGGCGCTATGGCTACACCTTC
CDR3: CASTQGRYGYTF

V: TRBV7-9
J: TRBJ2-5
D: -
size: -
DNA: TGTGCCAGCAGTTACAGGGTTTTGGAGACCCAGTACTTC
CDR3: CASSYRVLETQYF

V: TRBV10-3
J: TRBJ2-2
D: -
size: few
DNA: TGTGCCATCGCCGGGGGGGACAGTAGGAACACCGGGGAGCTGTTTTTT
CDR3: CAIAGGDSRNTGELFF

V: TRBV28
J: TRBJ1-5
D: -
size: -
DNA: TGTGCCAGCAGTTTAAACTCGGGGAGGCAGCCCCAGCATTTT
CDR3: CASSLNSGRQPQHF

V: TRBV4-1
J: TRBJ1-4
D: -
size: -
DNA: TGCGCCAGCAGCCAGATCACTTGGAGTGAAAAACTGTTTTTT
CDR3: CASSQITWSEKLFF

V: TRBV28
J: TRBJ2-2
D: -
size: -
DNA: TGTGCCAGCAGTTTCTTCCTCACGGGGACCGGGGAGCTGTTTTTT
CDR3: CASSFFLTGTGELFF

V: TRBV7-2
J: TRBJ2-3
D: TRBD2
size: -
DNA: TGTGCCAGCAGCGCAGAAATCGGGGGGGCCGCAGATACGCAGTATTTT
CDR3: CASSAEIGGAADTQYF